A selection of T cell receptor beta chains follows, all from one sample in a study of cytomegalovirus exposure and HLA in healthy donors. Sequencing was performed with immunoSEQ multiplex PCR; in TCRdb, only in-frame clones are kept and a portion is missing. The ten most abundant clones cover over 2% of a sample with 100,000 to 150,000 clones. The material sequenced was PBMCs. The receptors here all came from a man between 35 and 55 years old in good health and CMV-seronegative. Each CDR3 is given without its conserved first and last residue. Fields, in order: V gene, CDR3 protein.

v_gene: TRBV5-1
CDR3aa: ASSSDRSNTGELF

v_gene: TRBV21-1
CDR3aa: ASSSRDRDTEAF

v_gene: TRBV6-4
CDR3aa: ASKGVAGDNEQF

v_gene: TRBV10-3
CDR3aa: AISRSGGGSNEQF

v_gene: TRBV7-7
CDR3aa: ASSLGPGTSIEQY

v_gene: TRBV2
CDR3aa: AKGLAGGSTDTQY

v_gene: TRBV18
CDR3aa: ASGFGRTEAF

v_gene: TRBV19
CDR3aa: ASSRASGRAYEQY

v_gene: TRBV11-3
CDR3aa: ASSWSPGIYEQY

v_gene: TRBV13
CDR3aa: ASSLVPIGGTASYEQY

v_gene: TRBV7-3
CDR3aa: ASSRGGPYNEQF

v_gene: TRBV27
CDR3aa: ASSLFLAGAHYNEQF

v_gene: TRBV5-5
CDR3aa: ASNPTSGGASAQY

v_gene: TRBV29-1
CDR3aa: SVGLRTRPYEQY

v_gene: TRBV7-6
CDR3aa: ASSLSGSPGQF

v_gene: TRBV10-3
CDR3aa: ATRSPSGTSGSSYNEQF

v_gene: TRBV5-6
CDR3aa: ASSSGQGAAYEQY

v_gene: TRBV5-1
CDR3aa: ASSLGVSGSGLNNEQF

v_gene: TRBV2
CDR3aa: ASKGVTGQETQY

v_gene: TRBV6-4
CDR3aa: ATASGPTDTQY

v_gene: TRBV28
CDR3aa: ASSLGTGSGKPQH

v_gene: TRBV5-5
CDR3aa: ASSLFDSVGPRPQH

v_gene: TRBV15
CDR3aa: ATSRVEVRGPEQY

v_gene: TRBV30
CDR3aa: AWSGQANQPQH

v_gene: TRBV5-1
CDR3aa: ASSQRNTGVIETQY

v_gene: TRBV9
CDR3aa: ASSPRRGGSNYGYT

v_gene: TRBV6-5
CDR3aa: ASSPTGTTQETQY

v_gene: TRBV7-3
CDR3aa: ASSFEGTGANVLT

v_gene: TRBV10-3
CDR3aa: AISVAGTSGTDTQY

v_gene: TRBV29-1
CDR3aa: SVERGQNTEAF

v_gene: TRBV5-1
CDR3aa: ASSLATGGSYT

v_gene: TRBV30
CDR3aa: AWTFGSVSFLH

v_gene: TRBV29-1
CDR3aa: SVVQGFNEKLF

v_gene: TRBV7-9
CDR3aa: ASRPRAGGASGNTIY